These T cell receptor beta chains were read from a single sample in a study of human T cells and chemical hapten exposure. TCRdb re-called the RACE reads with MiXCR, one entry per CDR3 protein. The sample comprises approximately 260,000 distinct CDR3 sequences, over 7.5% of which are singletons, and less than 1.5% rests with the top ten. Sequencing used whole blood, obtained in connection with sensitization to the hapten diphenylcyclopropenone (DPC). All receptors come from a man aged 18 to 30 with alopecia areata. Some clones in this sample may be carry-over from other donors' samples. The conserved cysteine and the conserved F or W are not part of the CDR3 here.

v_call: TRBV7-9; j_call: TRBJ2-2; cdr3_aa: ASSPRSFGELF
v_call: TRBV10-3; j_call: TRBJ1-6; cdr3_aa: ASNRALSSYNSPLH
v_call: TRBV2; j_call: TRBJ2-1; cdr3_aa: ASSEAPRGGLGYYNEQF
v_call: TRBV12-3/TRBV12-4; j_call: TRBJ2-5; cdr3_aa: ASSVGGPEYQETQY
v_call: TRBV9; j_call: TRBJ2-2; cdr3_aa: ASSVDAGGPDTGELF
v_call: TRBV27; j_call: TRBJ2-7; cdr3_aa: ASSLSRPRNRYTYEQY
v_call: TRBV6-2/TRBV6-3; j_call: TRBJ2-7; cdr3_aa: ASSYQDRDQY
v_call: TRBV5-4; j_call: TRBJ1-2; cdr3_aa: ASSLDVWTPNYGYT
v_call: TRBV29-1; j_call: TRBJ1-2; cdr3_aa: SVYRLPMNFYGYT
v_call: TRBV29-1; j_call: TRBJ1-2; cdr3_aa: SVERDGYT
v_call: TRBV10-3; j_call: TRBJ1-2; cdr3_aa: AISEVQGAYGYT
v_call: TRBV6-5; j_call: TRBJ1-5; cdr3_aa: ASSYGRSNQPQH
v_call: TRBV11-2; j_call: TRBJ1-1; cdr3_aa: ASSLGGTGGARKTEAF
v_call: TRBV4-1; j_call: TRBJ1-2; cdr3_aa: ASTSLLLGQVARGYT
v_call: TRBV5-5; j_call: TRBJ2-5; cdr3_aa: ASSLGDSQETQY